This T cell receptor (beta chain) was identified in a study of cytomegalovirus exposure and HLA in healthy donors (dated by TCRdb to about 2017). Broadly, across the study: An earlier analysis of some 550 of the donors reported approximately 270 Gb of sequence data and 100 million to 140 million unique TCR beta sequences from about 179 million T cells. Donor age, sex, ethnicity and CMV serostatus were compiled together with the repertoire data. In a later analysis, previously published TCR beta repertoires from about 640 donors were re-analyzed and high-resolution HLA genotyping was added so that TCR occurrence patterns could be studied. In a later genetic analysis, genome-wide SNP genotypes for about three fifths of the roughly 670 donors were used, and that subset was treated as a discovery cohort. Rather than using new phenotypic data, the later analysis identified candidate immune exposures from TCR beta sequences and from how often those sequences occurred across donors. HLA typing included class I and class II loci at four-digit resolution. Across 398 genotyped donors of the cohort, an average of about 220,000 unique TCR beta nucleotide sequences per donor were sequenced, and roughly 17% of those sequences were non-productive. A separate validation cohort of some 130 different subjects was used in addition to the approximately 700-subject first cohort. All discovery cohort repertoires had been generated using a single sequencing platform. The aim of the study was to test whether cataloging public T cell receptors could identify signatures of past pathogen exposure. About five DR-DQ haplotypes were handled as single units for association and clustering because linkage in the cohort was strong. An early release that covered roughly 600 HLA-typed donors contained approximately 300 gigabases of sequencing data and tens of millions of unique TCR sequences. Of the roughly 390 genotyped donors, 65% to 90% fell in the genetic ancestry cluster associated with self-reported Caucasian donors. The number of typed donors differed by locus: roughly 629-640 for A, B, C, DRB1 and DQB1; some 500 for DQA1; 606 for DPA1; and roughly 490 for DPB1. An earlier analysis of more than 450 of the donors used high-throughput TCR beta sequencing to judge whether each TCR beta V gene segment behaved as functional or pseudogenic. The study combined high-throughput TCR immunosequencing, statistical association of individual TCRs with disease status, and machine learning to predict cytomegalovirus infection status. The study profiled the T cell repertoires of more than 500 subjects by immunosequencing and related them to cytomegalovirus serostatus.

V loses 1 base, J loses 1 base, and the germline ends lie 11 bases apart. Taken from cysteine to phenylalanine, the CDR3 has 16 residues. Only the CDR3 region is kept as DNA, spanning 48 bases read in frame from base 1. The cohort comprised hundreds of healthy bone marrow donors. At the time of sampling, every cohort member was nominally healthy, though immune exposures that went unrecorded were likely present. The donor tested CMV seronegative and was one of the 352 seronegative cohort members. Every donor gave a peripheral blood sample, and the peripheral blood mononuclear cells from that sample were used for TCR beta sequencing. The Qiagen DNeasy Blood Extraction Kit was used to extract genomic DNA from the blood cell samples. What the study reported, not specific to this receptor: In both the original and validation cohorts, the classifier was reported to diagnose cytomegalovirus status with high specificity and sensitivity. A group of highly shared sequence variants was considered likely to be a technical artifact of the sequencing pipeline. Most TCR sequences were seen in very few donors, while some public TCRs were found in many individuals. The only immune exposure information available for the cohort was CMV serostatus. The cohort was sequenced for TCR beta chains only, and without alpha or paired-chain data the features that could be detected were limited. Strong co-occurrence of HLA alleles, especially DR and DQ, made assigning TCR associations to individual alleles difficult. Several of the top co-occurrence clusters appeared to be linked to parvovirus B19, influenza, CMV and Epstein-Barr virus, according to a later analysis. Compared with the roughly 700-donor mean, donors in an Asian-associated ancestry cluster had fewer N-insertions in productive TCRs, according to a later genetic analysis. At a false discovery rate of 0.05, a later analysis linked around 15,000 TCR beta sequences to specific HLA alleles. Some IMGT-functional V segments, including TRBV6-2 and TRBV6-3, could not be distinguished by the 87-base-pair reads and were therefore excluded. A further reported finding was that TCR beta sequences accurately predicted the HLA-A and HLA-B alleles for most subjects in the first cohort. Because HLA typing was unavailable for some donors at each locus, only the typed subset was used in association tests. Linkage disequilibrium might explain the correlated functional status among segregating V segments, but an unknown experimental factor could not be ruled out. The earlier analysis of about 600 of the donors excluded roughly 16 rarely observed V segments, including chromosome 9 orphons, because counts were too low. In vitro tests confirmed that a few of the cytomegalovirus-associated TCR beta chains recognize cytomegalovirus antigens. In a later analysis, HLA-associated TCR beta chains showed more clonal expansion and lower generation probabilities than non-associated chains that were equally common. In a later analysis, the rate of TCR association differed among HLA loci, with DRB1 alleles having the most associated TCRs and HLA-C alleles having the fewest. In a later genetic analysis, a missense DCLRE1C variant was associated with V-gene and J-gene trimming of TCR beta chains, and the association was replicated in an independent cohort. The authors suggested that the approach could potentially be extended to other disease states and immunological phenotypes. In an earlier analysis of about 550 of the donors, most TCR beta V segments were observed in productive rearrangements about 90% or about 30% of the time, broadly matching IMGT annotations. The study listed approximately 160 TCR beta chains as associated with cytomegalovirus. Most CMV-associated TCR beta chains appeared to be HLA-restricted in a later analysis, and the HLA associations seemed to be driven largely by CMV exposure. Presence/absence analyses assumed roughly uniform sequencing depth across donors, an assumption that may not hold.

On this clone: Its binding antigen is unknown. Base qualities are missing; no much larger clone stands one base away.

Library construction relied on the immunoSEQ multiplex PCR assay. A mixture of 60 forward primers for TCR Vbeta segments and 13 reverse primers for TCR Jbeta segments was used in the multiplex PCR. The CDR3 region of rearranged TCR beta genes was amplified from genomic DNA by a multiplex PCR assay. On the Illumina HiSeq System, the amplified TCR beta libraries were sequenced as 87-base-pair reads. Per the authors' processing: In a later analysis, 80 million or so unique TCR beta chains were counted across the roughly 670 repertoires, and approximately 11 million of these chains were shared by at least two donors. A nearest-neighbor algorithm error-corrected the raw reads and collapsed the reads into unique sequences, merging closely related sequences to remove PCR and sequencing errors. To assign V, D and J gene segments, CDR3 sequences were aligned to IMGT reference sequences. Each retained sequence needed at least a six-nucleotide match to both a V gene segment and a J gene segment. A rearrangement was called productive if the CDR3 had no stop codons and remained in frame with V and J, and every other rearrangement was called non-productive. CDR3 was defined by IMGT convention, running from the second conserved V-encoded cysteine to the conserved J-encoded phenylalanine. In an earlier analysis of 550 to 650 of the donors, sequences lacking an unambiguous match to a single V gene segment were excluded. In an earlier analysis of 500 to 750 of the donors, V segments were called functional above 56.7% productive rearrangements and were called segregating when the between-donor standard deviation exceeded 5%. To diagnose cytomegalovirus status from the catalog of TCR beta chain sequences, a statistical classification framework was built. In a later analysis, V and J genes were assigned by comparing TCR nucleotide sequences against IMGT/GENE-DB human TR gene sequences. A later analysis assigned CDR3 sequences and most-parsimonious VDJ recombination scenarios with the TCRdist pipeline. In a later analysis, every TCR beta chain was defined by the combination of its CDR3 amino acid sequence and its V-gene family, and reads without a unique V-gene family were dropped. As a way to deal with suspected cross-contamination and a sequencing artifact, a later analysis dropped 450 to 600 nucleotide sequences that were highly shared and had low generation probability. A later analysis calculated a clonal expansion index for each public chain from normalized within-repertoire ranks of inferred template counts. In a later analysis, generation probabilities were computed with a VDJ recombination model fitted to out-of-frame rearrangements, and the resulting probabilities were checked against IGoR. In a later analysis, hypergeometric tests were used to score TCR-TCR, TCR-HLA and TCR-CMV co-occurrence, with a repertoire-size bias correction applied to TCR pairs. In a later analysis, false discovery rates were estimated by permuting HLA or CMV assignments 20 times. In a later analysis, co-occurring TCRs were grouped with DBSCAN, and TCRdist sequence similarity was added when clustering was performed within HLA-allele-positive subsets. Co-occurrence clustering excluded repertoires with fewer than 30,000 or more than 120,000 public chains, plus five with anomalous nucleotide sharing. In TCRdb, the immuneACCESS table is reduced to in-frame sequences with V and J assigned. These tables do not hold every clone; where another copy was compared, an unresolved V gene accounts for under half, and the others remain unexplained. V and J calls and clone size follow that table, whereas D and trimming were derived from the DNA. Recorded for this sample are 90,000 or so clones; around 70% of them occurred a single time. The top ten clonotypes cover approximately 2.9% of the sample.

The TCR was taken from a man aged 45-65 years in good health and CMV-seronegative. The V gene is TRBV23-1 and the J gene is TRBJ2-4; matching of 6 bases hints at TRBD2 as the D gene. TRBV23-1 is designated an ORF whose function remains uncertain. The sequenced material came from PBMCs. The DNA sequence reads TGCGCCAGCAGTCAATTGGAGGGGACGGCCAAAAACATTCAGTACTTC. This translates into CASSQLEGTAKNIQYF.